This T cell receptor (beta chain) was identified in a study of cytomegalovirus exposure and HLA in healthy donors. Notes on the study in general: Later work showed greater clonal expansion in HLA-associated TCR beta chains than in equally common others. Rarity marked most TCR sequences, yet some public TCRs occurred in many donors.

A note on this clone: Its antigen is as yet unknown.

Researchers ran the PCR with 60 Vbeta and 13 Jbeta primers. The method was immunoSEQ multiplex PCR; TCRdb's version includes in-frame clones alone and lacks a portion of them. The profile shows 250,000 to 350,000 clones, approximately 90% of them singletons. Healthy people donating bone marrow made up the donors. Germline V gene sequence: CDR1 SEHNR, CDR2 FQNEAQ (reference sequence). The CDR3 contains 16 residues. V was clipped by 2 bases and J by 5 bases, with 18 bases between them. Sequenced: PBMCs. The chain recombines TRBV7-9 with TRBJ2-5; D gene uncertain. The TCR was taken from a man in his forties in good health and CMV-seropositive. CDR3 residues: CASSLRKQVAGETQYF. The CDR3 nucleotides read TGTGCCAGCAGCTTAAGAAAGCAGGTCGCTGGGGAGACCCAGTACTTC.